These 25 T cell receptor beta chains originate from one sample sequenced in a study of regulatory T cells in long-lasting Graves disease. Library construction for TCR beta used iRepertoire HTBI primers and Arm-PCR of CDR3 regions. TCRdb analysed the multiplex PCR reads with MiXCR anew, one entry per CDR3 protein. Of hundreds of thousands of distinct CDR3 sequences in the sample, over 20% are singletons; the top ten hold roughly 13%. Time point reported: persistent/refractory GD, antithyroid drugs over 5 years with positive TRAb. Generation of the TCR library employed RNA extracted from PBMCs. The input for sequencing was peripheral blood mononuclear cells (PBMCs), taken when the disease was refractory, from a patient treated with antithyroid drugs. The source is a female donor with Graves disease.

CDR3 nucleotide sequence: TGTGCCAGCAGCTCCTCCGGGACTAGCGTAATGGGGGCCAACGTCCTGACTTTC. Translation: CASSSSGTSVMGANVLTF. The rearrangement links TRBV5-6 to TRBJ2-6, with 10 nucleotides matching TRBD2. Trimming cost V 3 bases and J 4 bases; bases outside gene matches: 10. The germline gives CDR1 SGHDT, CDR2 YYEEEE. The length of the CDR3 is 18 residues.

This clonotype was counted many times. The chain is built from TRBV20-1 and TRBJ1-2; D unresolved. This CDR3 is 12 amino acids long. Trimming pared 3 bases from V and 8 bases from J, leaving 13 bases between. Germline CDR1 is DFQATT and CDR2 is SNEGSKA (reference sequence). CDR3 protein: CSASTQNGGYTF. The CDR3 bases are TGCAGTGCTAGTACACAAAACGGGGGCTACACCTTC.

This clonotype was seen repeatedly, ten times or more. The chain links TRBV12-3 or TRBV12-4 to TRBJ1-1, with TRBD1 matching over 7 bases. The CDR3 consists of 16 residues. With 5 bases clipped from V and 0 bases from J, the junction kept 9 bases outside the gene matches. The CDR3 nucleotides are TGTGCCAGCAGTCGACAGGGCACGCTTCTGAACACTGAAGCTTTCTTT. It yields the protein CASSRQGTLLNTEAFF.

V gene TRBV29-1 combines with J gene TRBJ1-4; 7 bases agree with TRBD1. Germline V gene sequence: CDR1 SQVTM, CDR2 ANQGSEA. This CDR3 region has 14 residues. V shed 6 bases, J shed 10 bases, and the junction held 14 bases outside the gene matches. The CDR3, as DNA: TGCAGCGTCCTTCTAACATGGGCAGGGGGAAAACTGTTTTTT. Its translation is CSVLLTWAGGKLFF.

Ten or more counts support this clonotype. The chain carries TRBV20-1 and TRBJ1-1, with 7 bases aligning to TRBD1. Trimming cost V 5 bases and J 1 base; bases outside gene matches: 7. Germline assignment: CDR1 DFQATT and CDR2 SNEGSKA (reference sequence). There are 14 residues in the CDR3. CDR3 sequence (DNA): TGCAGTGCTGGTACGACAGGGAGGAACACTGAAGCTTTCTTT. Translated, it gives CSAGTTGRNTEAFF.

The sample holds many counts of this clonotype. This chain connects TRBV29-1 to TRBJ1-1; unclear D gene. Germline-derived CDR1 and CDR2 are SQVTM and ANQGSEA. Trimming shortened V by 2 bases and J by 7 bases, and 5 bases separated the two germline ends. The CDR3 length is 10 residues. The CDR3: CSVEQIEAFF. The CDR3 DNA sequence: TGCAGCGTTGAACAGATTGAAGCTTTCTTT.

This chain links TRBV19 with TRBJ1-1, with D unclear. Between the trimmed V and J ends, which lost 5 bases and 1 base, there was a span of 17 bases. This CDR3 is 16 amino acids long. Germline V CDR1 and CDR2: LNHDA, SQIVND (reference sequence). As DNA, the CDR3 is TGTGCCAGTAGTCTATACCCGGACCGAAGGAACACTGAAGCTTTCTTT. It is translated as CASSLYPDRRNTEAFF.

The table lists this clonotype with many counts. The chain links TRBV28 to TRBJ1-1, with 8 bases matching TRBD1. The CDR3 is 15 amino acids. Per germline, CDR1 MDHEN and CDR2 SYDVKM. V lost 5 bases, J lost 5 bases, and 10 bases stayed unmatched. CDR3 protein: CASSPTGVRLTEAFF. The CDR3 DNA follows: TGTGCCAGCAGTCCGACAGGGGTTCGTCTAACTGAAGCTTTCTTT.

The rearrangement links TRBV9 to TRBJ1-1, with D hard to call. CDR3 size: 14 residues. Germline V CDR1 and CDR2: SGDLS, YYNGEE. V dropped 4 bases and J dropped 2 bases, with 12 bases sitting between them. CDR3 nucleotide sequence: TGTGCCAGCAGCCCCTCCCAGTTAAACACTGAAGCTTTCTTT. It encodes CASSPSQLNTEAFF. Drawing the rest from reference TRBV9 and TRBJ1-1, the complete variable domain is DSGVTQTPKHLITATGQRVTLRCSPRSGDLSVYWYQQSLDQGLQFLIQYYNGEERAKGNILERFSAQQFPDLHSELNLSSLELGDSALYFCASSPSQLNTEAFFGQGTRLTVV.

This clonotype was recorded at least ten times. The chain links TRBV2 to TRBJ1-1; weak D call: TRBD1 (6 bases). The V end lost 1 base, the J end lost 10 bases, and 13 bases lay between the germline ends. The CDR3 loop spans 13 amino acids. Germline lookup yields CDR1 SNHLY and CDR2 FYNNEI. The CDR3 coding sequence is TGTGCCAGCAGTGAAGAGCCAGGGGATGGAGCTTTCTTT. This translates into CASSEEPGDGAFF.

This clonotype has more than one count but fewer than ten. The rearrangement links TRBV20-1 to TRBJ2-1, with 13 positions matching TRBD2. The CDR3 contains 19 residues. V trimming: 4 bases; J trimming: 2 bases; junction bases outside the gene matches: 14. Germline V CDR1 and CDR2: DFQATT, SNEGSKA (reference sequence). CDR3 DNA: TGCAGTGCTAAAAAAACCGGGACTAGCGGGACTAGCCCCTACAATGAGCAGTTCTTC. Protein product: CSAKKTGTSGTSPYNEQFF.

This clonotype has ten or more counts. This chain connects TRBV6-1 to TRBJ1-6, with D possibly TRBD1 on 5 matching bases. The germline CDR1 and CDR2 sequences are MNHNS and SASEGT. There are 14 residues in the CDR3. Between the trimmed V and J ends, which lost 8 bases and 8 bases, there was a span of 16 bases. CDR3 sequence reads: CASWWGDTDSPLHF. The CDR3, as DNA: TGTGCCAGCTGGTGGGGGGATACGGATTCACCCCTCCACTTT.

There are many counts of this clonotype. The chain uses TRBV15 and TRBJ1-4; D gene unclear. The CDR3 is 15 residues long. Trimming took off 0 bases at V and 5 bases at J, with 10 bases between the two ends. Germline loops: CDR1 LNHNV, CDR2 YYDKDF (reference sequence). CDR3 DNA: TGTGCCACCAGCAGAGATGGCCGAGGAAATGAAAAACTGTTTTTT. It is translated as CATSRDGRGNEKLFF.

The V and J genes are TRBV3-1 and TRBJ2-7, with D uncertain. V was shortened by 1 base and J by 6 bases, with 7 bases between the two germline ends. Germline CDR1 LGHDT, CDR2 YNNKEL (reference sequence). The CDR3 contains 12 residues. The CDR3 loop is CASSQVPSEQYF. In DNA, the CDR3 is TGTGCCAGCAGCCAAGTGCCTAGCGAGCAGTACTTC.

This clonotype was detected many times. This chain joins TRBV10-2 and TRBJ2-7; 9 bases fit TRBD1. Looked up from germline, CDR1 is WSHSY and CDR2 is SAAADI. The J segment lost 2 bases and the V segment lost 0 bases, leaving 2 bases of the junction unmatched. The length of the CDR3 is 15 residues. The CDR3 sequence is CASSESGTGTYEQYF. DNA for the CDR3: TGCGCCAGCAGTGAGTCGGGGACAGGGACCTACGAGCAGTACTTC.

In its sample, this clonotype was seen a few times. The chain is built from TRBV7-6 and TRBJ2-3, with 7 bases identical to TRBD2. CDR3 size: 14 residues. The V and J ends lost 6 bases and 4 bases, in that order; junction bases with no gene match: 7. Germline values: CDR1 SGHVS, CDR2 FNYEAQ. The CDR3 spells CASRRTSGPDTQYF. In DNA form, the CDR3 reads TGTGCCAGCAGACGGACTAGTGGCCCAGATACGCAGTATTTT.

This clonotype was seen a few times. The rearrangement links TRBV10-1 to TRBJ2-5; D not certain. The CDR3 loop spans 15 amino acids. The germline gives CDR1 WNHNN, CDR2 SYGVQD (reference sequence). Trimming removed 6 bases at V and 2 bases at J, with 16 bases between. DNA for the CDR3: TGCGCCAGCAGCCGCGAGGTGGGCATACAAGAGACCCAGTACTTC. It encodes CASSREVGIQETQYF.

This clonotype came up many times. The V call is TRBV24-1, the J call TRBJ2-2; 7 positions agree with TRBD1. Per the germline V gene, CDR1 is KGHDR and CDR2 is SFDVKD. The CDR3 extends over 17 amino acids. V lost 1 base to trimming and J lost 4 bases; unmatched junction nucleotides: 8. The CDR3 sequence: CATSDLGTDGGTGELFF. CDR3 bases: TGTGCCACCAGTGATTTAGGGACAGATGGAGGCACCGGGGAGCTGTTTTTT.

This clonotype was seen once. The chain couples TRBV3-1 to TRBJ2-3, with D uncertain. The CDR3 is made up of 19 amino acids. V lost 6 bases and J lost 0, with 25 bases in between. The germline CDR1 and CDR2 sequences are LGHDT and YNNKEL (reference sequence). The CDR3 loop reads CASSFFLPVGSESTDTQYF. In nucleotides, the CDR3 is TGTGCCAGCAGTTTTTTCCTTCCCGTAGGCAGTGAAAGCACAGATACGCAGTATTTT.

This chain joins TRBV6-5 and TRBJ1-5, with a weak D call TRBD1 (5 bases). V gave up 6 bases and J gave up 0 bases, with 12 bases separating them. From germline, CDR1 is MNHEY and CDR2 SVGAGI. The CDR3 has 15 residues. The CDR3 region is CASRNGGDSNQPQHF. The CDR3 DNA follows: TGTGCCAGCAGGAATGGGGGGGATAGCAATCAGCCCCAGCATTTT.

This clonotype was seen a handful of times. This chain joins TRBV4-1 and TRBJ2-5; a possible D gene is TRBD1 (6 bases). With 6 bases removed from V and 4 bases from J, the gap between germline ends came to 18 bases. CDR1 is MGHRA, CDR2 YSYEKL, per germline. This CDR3 is built from 15 residues. The CDR3 bases are TGCGCCAGCAGACGACAGGAACGGATTGCAGAGACCCAGTACTTC. Translating gives CASRRQERIAETQYF.

The chain couples TRBV5-4 to TRBJ1-6, with TRBD1 matching 10 bases. This CDR3 has 15 residues. V lost 2 bases and J lost 7; bases outside the gene matches: 3. Germline lookup yields CDR1 SGHNT and CDR2 YYREEE (reference sequence). CDR3 nucleotides: TGTGCCAGCAGCTTCAGGACAGGGGGGAATTCACCCCTCCACTTT. This codes for CASSFRTGGNSPLHF.

Concerning this clonotype: A much larger clonotype is one base distant, so this may be a read error. The rearrangement links TRBV3-1 to TRBJ1-2, with D perhaps matching TRBD1 (6 bases). The germline gives CDR1 LGHDT, CDR2 YNNKEL (reference sequence). V was clipped by 5 bases and J by 7 bases, with 17 bases between them. This CDR3 spans 14 amino acids. The CDR3 nucleotides read TGTGCCAGCAGCACACGGGGGGCCCAGACTGGCTACACCTTC. Encoded protein: CASSTRGAQTGYTF.

This clonotype occurred a few times. The chain combines TRBV27 with TRBJ2-3; D unclear. Germline V CDR1 and CDR2: MNHEY, SMNVEV (reference sequence). The CDR3 has 12 amino acids. V lost 5 bases to trimming and J lost 10 bases, with 13 bases between them. The DNA for the CDR3 is TGTGCCAGCAGTCTTGGACCCGAGCCGCAGTATTTT. It translates to CASSLGPEPQYF.

This clonotype was seen a handful of times. The V call is TRBV12-3 or TRBV12-4, the J call TRBJ2-2; 8 bases are a match to TRBD2. The CDR3 is 17 residues long. J was trimmed by 3 bases and V by 5 bases; bases with no gene match: 11. The CDR3 DNA follows: TGTGCCAGCAGTGGGGGGTTGAGAGCGGGAGACACCGGGGAGCTGTTTTTT. It translates to CASSGGLRAGDTGELFF.